What follows are 3 T cell receptor beta chains derived from one specimen sequenced in a study of human T cells and chemical hapten exposure. TCRdb used MiXCR to reprocess the RACE reads, holding one entry per CDR3 protein. In the table there are around 71,000 distinct CDR3 sequences, about 9.1% of which are singletons. Time point denoted: patch test 1, 2 weeks after DPC sensitization. Described treatment: therapeutic diphenylcyclopropenone sensitization with weekly scalp DPC. Sequencing was performed on whole blood, taken in connection with sensitization to the hapten diphenylcyclopropenone (DPC). All receptors come from a woman aged 40-49 years with alopecia areata. Some clones in this sample may be carry-over from other donors' samples.

This clonotype was detected only a few times. The chain joins TRBV4-1 to TRBJ2-3; 9 bases are a match to TRBD2. There are 16 residues in the CDR3. The V and J ends lost 0 bases and 4 bases, in that order; junction bases with no gene match: 5. Germline loops: CDR1 MGHRA, CDR2 YSYEKL. The CDR3 bases are TGCGCCAGCAGCCAAGATGGCGGGGGGGCAGCAGATACGCAGTATTTT. It specifies CASSQDGGGAADTQYF.

This clonotype was seen repeatedly, ten times or more. The chain combines TRBV2 with TRBJ1-2; D is uncertain. V dropped 0 bases and J dropped 1 base, with 6 bases sitting between them. The germline V gene has CDR1 SNHLY and CDR2 FYNNEI. The CDR3 loop spans 14 amino acids. CDR3 sequence: CASSEAGSNYGYTF. As DNA, the CDR3 is TGTGCCAGCAGTGAAGCTGGCAGTAACTATGGCTACACCTTC.

This clonotype was picked up many times. V usage is TRBV7-2 and J usage is TRBJ2-5; 7 positions agree with TRBD2. Germline values: CDR1 SGHTA, CDR2 FQGNSA. This CDR3 contains 16 residues. The V segment lost 2 bases and the J segment 0 bases; nucleotides outside the gene matches: 6. The CDR3 spells CASSLIRGVYQETQYF. The CDR3 DNA reads TGTGCCAGCAGCTTAATACGGGGGGTATACCAAGAGACCCAGTACTTC.